Listed below are T cell receptor beta chains from one sample, sequenced in a study of lymphopenia after photon versus proton radiotherapy. Sequencing was performed with immunoSEQ multiplex PCR; in TCRdb, only in-frame clones are kept and a portion is missing. The sample carries tens of thousands of clones, about nine tenths recorded once. The sample here was peripheral blood, taken from a patient treated with proton-based radiotherapy. Receptors originate from a man older than 75 with esophageal cancer. The CDR3 runs from the conserved cysteine through the conserved F or W. A D gene is named only where the DNA matches it firmly. The size entry is marked missing in some rows and otherwise reads once, few, many or a size class.

D,J,size,V,DNA,CDR3
TRBD1,TRBJ1-1,.,TRBV6-1,TGTGCCAGCAGTGAAATAGGGACAGGGTGGGTGGAGAACACTGAAGCTTTCTTT,CASSEIGTGWVENTEAFF
TRBD1,TRBJ1-2,.,TRBV5-5,TGTGCCAGCAGCTTGCTAGGGACAGGGTATGGCTACACCTTC,CASSLLGTGYGYTF
.,TRBJ1-2,.,TRBV5-1,TGCGCCAGCAGCTTGTTCCTGGGCGTGCGGGGCTACACCTTC,CASSLFLGVRGYTF
TRBD2,TRBJ2-3,.,TRBV4-1,TGCGCCAGCAGCCAAGAGACTAGCGGGACGGGATATACGCAGTATTTT,CASSQETSGTGYTQYF
.,TRBJ2-5,.,TRBV18,TGTGCCAGCTCACGAGACTGGGGTCTGGAAGAGACCCAGTACTTC,CASSRDWGLEETQYF
.,TRBJ1-2,.,TRBV19,TGTGCCAGTAGTAGAGGGAGAGCTAACTATGGCTACACCTTC,CASSRGRANYGYTF
TRBD2,TRBJ2-1,.,TRBV19,TGTGCCAGTAGTGCCTACCCGGGGGGGGCTGAGCAGTTCTTC,CASSAYPGGAEQFF
.,TRBJ1-2,.,TRBV15,TGTGCCACCAGCAGAGATCCCACAGGGAACTATGGCTACACCTTC,CATSRDPTGNYGYTF
.,TRBJ2-1,.,TRBV6-6,TGTGCCAGCAGGACAGGGACTCCCTACAATGAGCAGTTCTTC,CASRTGTPYNEQFF
TRBD1,TRBJ1-1,.,TRBV27,TGTGCCAGCAGTTTTTCCGGGACAGGGGGCACTGAAGCTTTCTTT,CASSFSGTGGTEAFF
.,TRBJ2-7,.,TRBV4-3,TGCGCCAGCAGCCGGGATAGACGATACGAGCAGTACTTC,CASSRDRRYEQYF
TRBD2,TRBJ2-3,.,TRBV19,TGTGCCAGTACCTCAACGATGGGGACTAGCGGGTCTGTGCTAGATACGCAGTATTTT,CASTSTMGTSGSVLDTQYF
.,TRBJ1-3,.,TRBV4-3,TGCGCCAGCAGCCACCAGGTCGGGGCTCGTGGAAACACCATATATTTT,CASSHQVGARGNTIYF
TRBD1,TRBJ1-5,.,TRBV2,TGTGCCAGCACGGGACAGGGGGCGAATCAGCCCCAGCATTTT,CASTGQGANQPQHF
TRBD1,TRBJ2-5,once,TRBV5-1,TGCGCCAGCAGCCTGGGACAGGGGGCTTCGGAGACCCAGTACTTC,CASSLGQGASETQYF
.,TRBJ2-3,.,TRBV4-1,TGCGCCAGCAGCCGCGTGGGTTTAAGCACAGATACGCAGTATTTT,CASSRVGLSTDTQYF
TRBD1,TRBJ1-1,.,TRBV27,TGTGCCAGCAGTTTATTGGGGACAGGGGGGATGAACACTGAAGCTTTCTTT,CASSLLGTGGMNTEAFF
.,TRBJ2-6,.,TRBV19,TGTGCCAGTAGCCCCCAGGCGAGCTCTGGGGCCAACGTCCTGACTTTC,CASSPQASSGANVLTF
.,TRBJ1-2,few,TRBV21-1,TGTGCCAGCAGAGACTACGGCTACACCTTC,CASRDYGYTF
.,TRBJ2-7,.,TRBV4-3,TGCGCCAGCAGCCAAGGTGGGGTTGACGGAGACGAGCAGTACTTC,CASSQGGVDGDEQYF
.,TRBJ2-3,.,TRBV6-1,TGTGCCAGCAGCCTACAGGGAGATACGCAGTATTTT,CASSLQGDTQYF
.,TRBJ1-4,.,TRBV11-2,TGTGCCAGCAGCTTAACGTGGGGGAGGGTTGAAAAACTGTTTTTT,CASSLTWGRVEKLFF
.,TRBJ1-5,.,TRBV28,TGTGCCAGCAGTTTAACCCCGGGCAGGGTCGTGATTCAGCCCCAGCATTTT,CASSLTPGRVVIQPQHF
.,TRBJ2-3,.,TRBV9,TGTGCCAGCAGCGCCTCATCTTCTAGCACAGATACGCAGTATTTT,CASSASSSSTDTQYF
.,TRBJ2-3,.,TRBV6-5,TGTGCCAGCATCGCCTGGGGGAGCGGGGATACGCAGTATTTT,CASIAWGSGDTQYF
.,TRBJ2-2,.,TRBV5-1,TGCGCCAGCAGCCTGACAGGGAGGGGGACCGGGGAGCTGTTTTTT,CASSLTGRGTGELFF
.,TRBJ1-1,.,TRBV11-1,TGTGCCAGCAGCGAATACTGGGGTGGGAACACTGAAGCTTTCTTT,CASSEYWGGNTEAFF
TRBD2,TRBJ2-1,few,TRBV5-4,TGTGCCAGCAGCCTAAAACTAGCGGAGAACTCCTACAATGAGCAGTTCTTC,CASSLKLAENSYNEQFF
TRBD2,TRBJ2-1,.,TRBV18,TGTGCCAGCTCACCCCAGGGACTAGCGGGAGATCATGAGCAGTTCTTC,CASSPQGLAGDHEQFF
TRBD1,TRBJ2-5,few,TRBV5-6,TGTGCCAGCAGCTTGCGGCAGGGGGCGGAGACCCAGTACTTC,CASSLRQGAETQYF
TRBD2,TRBJ2-2,.,TRBV5-4,TGTGCCAGCAGCCCTACGCAAGCGGGAGGACCTGGGGAGCTGTTTTTT,CASSPTQAGGPGELFF
.,TRBJ1-1,.,TRBV6-5,TGTGCCACCCGAACCCGGCGGAATACTGAAGCTTTCTTT,CATRTRRNTEAFF
.,TRBJ1-4,.,TRBV5-5,TGTGCCAGCAGCATCACAGCGGACATTGGGGAAAAACTGTTTTTT,CASSITADIGEKLFF
.,TRBJ1-1,.,TRBV2,TGTGCCAGCAGTGAGGGGTTCCAGAGTGAAGCTTTCTTT,CASSEGFQSEAFF
TRBD2,TRBJ2-2,.,TRBV29-1,TGCAGCGTTGAAGGGCTAGCGGGATTGGGGGACACCGGGGAGCTGTTTTTT,CSVEGLAGLGDTGELFF
.,TRBJ1-3,.,TRBV2,TGTGCCAGCAAAGGGACACGGGGAAACACCATATATTTT,CASKGTRGNTIYF
TRBD2,TRBJ2-1,.,TRBV7-2,TGTGCCAGCAGCCAGAGGGGACTAGCGGGAGGGCCGGGTGAGCAGTTCTTC,CASSQRGLAGGPGEQFF
.,TRBJ2-3,.,TRBV5-1,TGCGCCAGCAGCTACAAAAGGGGGGGCTGGATCGCAGATACGCAGTATTTT,CASSYKRGGWIADTQYF
.,TRBJ1-5,.,TRBV29-1,TGCAGCGTTGAAAGTAGTCGCAATCAGCCCCAGCATTTT,CSVESSRNQPQHF
.,TRBJ1-2,.,TRBV5-1,TGCGCCAGCAGCACCGACAGGACAATCTATGGCTACACCTTC,CASSTDRTIYGYTF
TRBD1,TRBJ1-1,once,TRBV19,TGTGCCAGTAGTGACCAGGGGGGTATCACTGAAGCTTTCTTT,CASSDQGGITEAFF
.,TRBJ1-2,.,TRBV7-8,TGTGCCAGCAGCTTACTTTTGGTGAACTATGGCTACACCTTC,CASSLLLVNYGYTF
.,TRBJ2-7,.,TRBV5-5,TGTGCCAGCAGCCAATGGGACATCTACGAGCAGTACTTC,CASSQWDIYEQYF
.,TRBJ1-5,.,TRBV19,TGTGCCAGTAGTGCCCAACAGGGCTATAGCAATCAGCCCCAGCATTTT,CASSAQQGYSNQPQHF